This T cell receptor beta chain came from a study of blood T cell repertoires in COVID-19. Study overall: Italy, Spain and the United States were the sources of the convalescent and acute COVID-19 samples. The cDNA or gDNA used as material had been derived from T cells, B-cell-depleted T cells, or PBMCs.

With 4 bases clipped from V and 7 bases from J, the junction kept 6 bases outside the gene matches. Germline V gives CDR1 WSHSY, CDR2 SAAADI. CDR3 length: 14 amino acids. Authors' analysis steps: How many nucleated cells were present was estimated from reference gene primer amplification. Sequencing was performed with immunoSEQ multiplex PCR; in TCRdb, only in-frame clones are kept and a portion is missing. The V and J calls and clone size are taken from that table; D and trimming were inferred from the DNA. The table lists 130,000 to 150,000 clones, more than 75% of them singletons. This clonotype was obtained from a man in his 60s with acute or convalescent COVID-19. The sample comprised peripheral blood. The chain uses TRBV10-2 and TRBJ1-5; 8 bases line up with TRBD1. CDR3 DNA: TGCGCCAGCAGTGTTACGGCAGGGGGCCAGCCCCAGCATTTT. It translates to CASSVTAGGQPQHF.